The 31 T cell receptor beta chains below come from one sample, sequenced in a study of CD8 T cells in Susac syndrome (dated by TCRdb to between 2018 and 2021). The library was produced with the immunoSEQ multiplex PCR assay. RNA was extracted using the RNeasy kit, and roughly 0.45 to 1 microgram was reverse transcribed with random hexamers. The raw public data were reprocessed by TCRdb itself: fastp quality trimming at Q25, MiXCR clonotype calling, in-frame beta chains only. Rows merge per CDR3 protein into single entries with the most common DNA and genes. The sample contains 200,000 to 250,000 distinct CDR3 sequences, over 90% of them found a single time. Of the sample, over 0.15% is held by the ten largest clones. Sequenced sample: CD4+ T cells from PBMCs. These receptors originate from a human donor with Susac syndrome.

This chain joins TRBV9 and TRBJ2-3; TRBD1 agrees at 7 bases. The CDR3 spans 16 residues. Germline assignment: CDR1 SGDLS and CDR2 YYNGEE. V trimming: 4 bases; J trimming: 0 bases; junction bases outside the gene matches: 8. CDR3 amino acids: CASSFRGTDSTDTQYF. The CDR3 nucleotides are TGTGCCAGCAGCTTCAGGGGGACCGATAGCACAGATACGCAGTATTTT.

The genes are TRBV25-1 and TRBJ2-1; no clear D gene. CDR1 is MGHDK and CDR2 is SYGVNS in the germline V gene. The CDR3 contains 15 residues. Trimming took 0 bases from V and 4 from J, leaving 10 bases between them. CDR3 sequence reads: CASSEYRTVYNEQFF. The CDR3 DNA reads TGTGCCAGCAGTGAATATAGGACGGTGTACAATGAGCAGTTCTTC.

The chain is built from TRBV20-1 and TRBJ1-1; 7 nucleotides match TRBD1. V gave up 7 bases and J gave up 0 bases; unmatched junction bases: 5. The CDR3 loop spans 13 amino acids. Germline V lookup: CDR1 DFQATT, CDR2 SNEGSKA (reference sequence). Here the CDR3 reads CSVKGTVNTEAFF. DNA of the CDR3: TGCAGTGTTAAGGGGACAGTGAACACTGAAGCTTTCTTT.

This chain joins TRBV19 and TRBJ2-2, with unresolved D. Trimming removed 6 bases at V and 4 bases at J, with 9 bases between. The CDR3 is 13 amino acids. Germline V gene lookup returns CDR1 LNHDA and CDR2 SQIVND (reference sequence). CDR3 DNA sequence: TGTGCCAGTAGATCCCCCCCCACCGGGGAGCTGTTTTTT. It translates to CASRSPPTGELFF.

The chain is built from TRBV24-1 and TRBJ2-2, with D possibly TRBD2 on 5 matching bases. Germline V lookup: CDR1 KGHDR, CDR2 SFDVKD. V was shortened by 4 bases and J by 1 base, with 9 bases between the two germline ends. This CDR3 has 15 residues. The CDR3 DNA is TGTGCCACCAGTGACCGAGGACTGAACACCGGGGAGCTGTTTTTT. Translating it yields CATSDRGLNTGELFF.

The chain links TRBV18 to TRBJ1-2; D may be TRBD1 (5 bases). The germline V gene has CDR1 KGHSH and CDR2 LQKENI. The V end lost 0 bases, the J end lost 6 bases, and 8 bases lay between the germline ends. The CDR3 contains 13 residues. The CDR3 nucleotides are TGTGCCAGCTCACCACCTCTGGGGGATGGCTACACCTTC. Protein product: CASSPPLGDGYTF.

The rearrangement joins TRBV30 to TRBJ1-2; D unclear. V was clipped by 4 bases and J by 8 bases, with 17 bases between them. Germline lookup yields CDR1 GTSNPN and CDR2 SVGIG (reference sequence). The CDR3 is 13 residues long. The CDR3 DNA reads TGTGCCTGGACCCTTACTGGGAGGGAGGGCTACACCTTC. Residues: CAWTLTGREGYTF.

J is TRBJ1-1 and V is TRBV7-6; D gene uncertain. The CDR3 contains 14 residues. CDR1 is SGHVS and CDR2 is FNYEAQ in the germline V gene. The V and J ends lost 5 bases and 3 bases respectively, with 13 bases between them. CDR3 amino acids: CASSLGWRDTEAFF. The CDR3 nucleotides read TGTGCCAGCAGCCTTGGGTGGCGGGACACTGAAGCTTTCTTT.

The J gene is TRBJ1-1, the V gene TRBV27, with 7 positions matching TRBD1. The CDR3 covers 14 residues. V shed 6 bases and J 0 bases; nucleotides not matched to a gene: 4. Germline V gene lookup returns CDR1 MNHEY and CDR2 SMNVEV (reference sequence). The chain's CDR3 is CASRQQGMNTEAFF. DNA for the CDR3: TGTGCCAGCAGGCAACAGGGGATGAACACTGAAGCTTTCTTT.

This clonotype was counted a single time. This sequence joins TRBV5-1 and TRBJ2-5; 7 bases line up with TRBD1. Germline V gene sequence: CDR1 SGHRS, CDR2 YFSETQ. V was clipped by 2 bases and J by 4 bases; unmatched bases: 5. The CDR3 extends over 14 amino acids. Here the CDR3 reads CASSFQGDRETQYF. CDR3 bases: TGCGCCAGCAGCTTCCAGGGGGACAGAGAGACCCAGTACTTC. Combining the CDR3 with reference TRBV5-1 and TRBJ2-5 gives the whole variable domain KAGVTQTPRYLIKTRGQQVTLSCSPISGHRSVSWYQQTPGQGLQFLFEYFSETQRNKGNFPGRFSGRQFSNSRSEMNVSTLELGDSALYLCASSFQGDRETQYFGPGTRLLVL.

The V and J genes are TRBV7-3 and TRBJ2-1, with 12 positions matching TRBD1. The CDR3 has 14 amino acids. Unmatched junction bases numbered 4, after V lost 5 bases and J lost 8 bases. Looked up from germline, CDR1 is SGHTA and CDR2 is FQGTGA. Here the CDR3 reads CASSRDRGRHEQFF. For the CDR3, the DNA is TGTGCCAGCAGCCGGGACAGGGGGCGTCATGAGCAGTTCTTC.

This clonotype was detected once. The chain recombines TRBV20-1 with TRBJ2-7; no definite D call. The V end was cut by 4 bases, the J end by 6 bases, with 10 bases between. In germline, CDR1 is DFQATT, CDR2 SNEGSKA (reference sequence). This CDR3 contains 11 residues. The CDR3 region is CSATHTGEQYF. CDR3 DNA sequence: TGCAGTGCTACTCATACTGGCGAGCAGTACTTC.

This chain uses TRBV19 with TRBJ1-1; D remains unclear. CDR3 size: 15 residues. Germline loops: CDR1 LNHDA, CDR2 SQIVND (reference sequence). V was cut by 0 bases and J by 1 base, with 9 bases left in between. The CDR3 nucleotides are TGTGCCAGTAGTATAGATGGGGATTCGAACACTGAAGCTTTCTTT. Residues: CASSIDGDSNTEAFF.

V and J are TRBV20-1 and TRBJ2-4, with a possible D match to TRBD2 (5 bases). CDR1 DFQATT and CDR2 SNEGSKA come from the germline V gene (reference sequence). Trimming took 1 base from V and 8 from J, leaving 12 bases between them. The CDR3 has 13 residues. The CDR3 bases are TGCAGTGCTAGAGTTTCGGGGTCAGACATTCAGTACTTC. Its protein product is CSARVSGSDIQYF.

The rearrangement uses TRBV5-1 and TRBJ1-1; TRBD1 is a possible D gene (5 bases). The CDR3 covers 16 residues. V was clipped by 1 base and J by 3 bases, with 16 bases between them. The germline gives CDR1 SGHRS, CDR2 YFSETQ. The CDR3 coding sequence is TGCGCCAGCAGCTTGAGGACGGGGCGAGAGGACACTGAAGCTTTCTTT. It is translated as CASSLRTGREDTEAFF.

The rearrangement links TRBV7-9 to TRBJ2-2; D remains ambiguous. Between the trimmed V and J ends, which lost 2 bases and 0 bases, there was a span of 10 bases. In germline, CDR1 is SEHNR, CDR2 FQNEAQ (reference sequence). The CDR3 is 16 residues long. CDR3 bases: TGTGCCAGCAGCTTACGTTGGGCAGCGAACACCGGGGAGCTGTTTTTT. It specifies CASSLRWAANTGELFF.

The chain combines TRBV18 with TRBJ1-4; 7 bases match TRBD1. With V trimmed by 5 bases and J by 5 bases, 8 bases remained unmatched. Germline loops: CDR1 KGHSH, CDR2 LQKENI. This CDR3 contains 15 residues. The CDR3 is CASSDEGQSNEKLFF. The CDR3 DNA follows: TGTGCCAGCTCAGACGAGGGACAGTCAAATGAAAAACTGTTTTTT.

The chain is built from TRBV11-2 and TRBJ2-6; 11 bases are a match to TRBD1. Germline CDR1 reads SGHAT; CDR2 reads FQNNGV. V shed 3 bases, J shed 2 bases, and the junction held 3 bases outside the gene matches. CDR3 length: 17 residues. CDR3 sequence: CASSFRTGGAGANVLTF. CDR3 DNA: TGTGCCAGCAGCTTCCGGACAGGGGGCGCTGGGGCCAACGTCCTGACTTTC.

The genes are TRBV20-1 and TRBJ1-2, with D tentatively TRBD1 (5 bases). Germline CDR1 DFQATT, CDR2 SNEGSKA (reference sequence). The CDR3 runs to 14 residues. The V end lost 6 bases, the J end lost 4 bases, and 18 bases lay between the germline ends. The CDR3 loop is CSAEAGRGIYGYTF. The CDR3 DNA reads as TGCAGTGCCGAGGCAGGGAGAGGAATCTATGGCTACACCTTC.

This chain uses TRBV2 with TRBJ2-2; a possible D gene is TRBD1 (5 bases). CDR3 length: 15 amino acids. Germline CDR1 and CDR2: SNHLY and FYNNEI. Trimming took off 5 bases at V and 6 bases at J, with 16 bases between the two ends. Written as DNA, the CDR3 is TGTGCCAGCAGTATCGCGAGACAGTCCCCCGGGGAGCTGTTTTTT. Amino acid sequence: CASSIARQSPGELFF.

J is TRBJ1-2 and V is TRBV7-9, with unresolved D. The germline CDR1 and CDR2 sequences are SEHNR and FQNEAQ (reference sequence). The CDR3 covers 13 residues. V was pared by 5 bases and J by 8 bases, with 15 bases between. The CDR3 protein is CASSRLTREGYTF. In DNA form, the CDR3 reads TGTGCCAGCAGCCGATTGACAAGGGAAGGCTACACCTTC.

J is TRBJ2-3 and V is TRBV7-2, with a possible D match to TRBD1 (6 bases). V was trimmed by 5 bases and J by 4 bases, leaving 16 bases between them. Germline V gives CDR1 SGHTA, CDR2 FQGNSA. The CDR3 totals 15 residues. CDR3 loop: CASSIGQSGPDTQYF. CDR3 in DNA: TGTGCCAGCAGCATCGGACAGTCGGGGCCAGATACGCAGTATTTT. Full variable domain (missing parts from reference TRBV7-2 and TRBJ2-3): GAGVSQSPSNKVTEKGKDVELRCDPISGHTALYWYRQSLGQGLEFLIYFQGNSAPDKSGLPSDRFSAERTGGSVSTLTIQRTQQEDSAVYLCASSIGQSGPDTQYFGPGTRLTVL.

The V call is TRBV7-9, the J call TRBJ1-4, with 7 positions matching TRBD1. Germline CDR1 and CDR2: SEHNR and FQNEAQ (reference sequence). The CDR3 loop spans 15 amino acids. The junction had 7 bases not matched to a gene; V was cut back by 5 bases and J by 4 bases. The CDR3 loop reads CASSPQGQLNEKLFF. CDR3 coding DNA: TGTGCCAGCAGCCCCCAGGGACAGCTTAATGAAAAACTGTTTTTT.

The chain is built from TRBV20-1 and TRBJ1-1, with 9 positions matching TRBD1. V lost 0 bases to trimming and J lost 11 bases; unmatched junction nucleotides: 16. Per germline, CDR1 DFQATT and CDR2 SNEGSKA (reference sequence). The CDR3 runs to 16 residues. DNA of the CDR3: TGCAGTGCTAGAGATCCGGTGGGACAGGGTCCCTTTTCGGCTTTCTTT. It codes for CSARDPVGQGPFSAFF.

V usage is TRBV30 and J usage is TRBJ1-5; the D is unclear. V was pared by 0 bases and J by 0 bases, with 6 bases between. The CDR3 totals 14 residues. Germline V gene sequence: CDR1 GTSNPN, CDR2 SVGIG (reference sequence). CDR3 DNA: TGTGCCTGGAGTGTACAGCGTAGCAATCAGCCCCAGCATTTT. Translated: CAWSVQRSNQPQHF.

The V gene is TRBV5-4, the J gene TRBJ2-1, with TRBD1 matching over 10 bases. The V gene end was trimmed by 4 bases and the J gene end by 4 bases; junction bases not matched to a gene: 8. The CDR3 is 16 residues long. CDR1 and CDR2 from the germline V gene are SGHNT and YYREEE (reference sequence). DNA for the CDR3: TGTGCCAGCAGCACCGGACAGGGGGATTTGTACAATGAGCAGTTCTTC. Protein sequence: CASSTGQGDLYNEQFF.

This clonotype was observed a single time. The chain combines TRBV6-5 with TRBJ1-5, with a tentative D call TRBD1 (5 bases). V was cut by 0 bases and J by 6 bases, with 9 bases left in between. CDR1 and CDR2 (germline): MNHEY, SVGAGI. The CDR3 covers 14 residues. CDR3 DNA: TGTGCCAGCAGTTACTCAGGGACGGGTCAGCCCCAGCATTTT. Translated, it gives CASSYSGTGQPQHF.

This sequence joins TRBV9 and TRBJ2-3; weak D call: TRBD1 (5 bases). V shed 0 bases and J shed 0 bases, with 8 bases lying between them. Germline V gene sequence: CDR1 SGDLS, CDR2 YYNGEE. There are 15 residues in the CDR3. The CDR3 spells CASSVAGISTDTQYF. The CDR3 DNA sequence: TGTGCCAGCAGCGTAGCAGGGATTAGCACAGATACGCAGTATTTT. Looking up the rest from reference TRBV9 and TRBJ2-3 gives the full variable domain: DSGVTQTPKHLITATGQRVTLRCSPRSGDLSVYWYQQSLDQGLQFLIQYYNGEERAKGNILERFSAQQFPDLHSELNLSSLELGDSALYFCASSVAGISTDTQYFGPGTRLTVL.

The chain links TRBV6-2 or TRBV6-3 to TRBJ2-6; D unresolved. The CDR3 runs 15 residues. The germline V gene has CDR1 MNHEY and CDR2 SVGEGT. V was trimmed by 2 bases and J by 1 base, leaving 6 bases between them. CDR3 loop: CASSYRDSGANVLTF. CDR3 sequence (DNA): TGTGCCAGCAGTTACAGGGATTCTGGGGCCAACGTCCTGACTTTC.

The chain couples TRBV7-9 to TRBJ1-1; D is unresolved. Germline assignment: CDR1 SEHNR and CDR2 FQNEAQ (reference sequence). The CDR3 length is 14 residues. V shed 2 bases and J shed 9 bases, with 16 bases lying between them. In DNA form, the CDR3 reads TGTGCCAGCAGCTTAACGGTAGCGTTGGGAAAAGCTTTCTTT. It is translated as CASSLTVALGKAFF.

The chain uses TRBV27 and TRBJ2-5, with 7 bases fitting TRBD1. With 8 bases clipped from V and 2 bases from J, the junction kept 8 bases outside the gene matches. This CDR3 is built from 14 residues. Looked up from germline, CDR1 is MNHEY and CDR2 is SMNVEV (reference sequence). CDR3 in amino acids: CASSATGRQETQYF. CDR3 nucleotides: TGTGCCAGCTCCGCGACAGGGAGACAAGAGACCCAGTACTTC.